This is a list of T cell receptor beta chains from one sample in a study of persistence of HIV-infected CD4 T cells. For these receptors, no antigen is known. Repertoires were generated with immunoSEQ multiplex PCR, while TCRdb's copy carries only in-frame clones and drops some. Counted here are about 30,000 clones, 70% occurring once; the ten biggest clones make up 1.4%. The sequencing here drew on CD4+ T cells sorted from PBMCs after roughly 18-hour stimulation, taken from a patient who received antiretroviral therapy. These receptors were collected from an adult man with HIV who was CMV-seropositive. The CDR3 runs from the conserved cysteine through the conserved F or W. A D gene is named only where the DNA matches it firmly. The size of a clone is reported for some rows only, either as once, few or many, or as a class for expanded clones.

CDR3 DNA: TGTGCCAGCAGCTCGGGACTTCACCGCGGAAACACCATATATTTT; CDR3 protein: CASSSGLHRGNTIYF; D gene: NA; clone size: few; V gene: TRBV7-9; J gene: TRBJ1-3
CDR3 DNA: TGTGCCACCCAGGGGGGGTCAACTGAAGCTTTCTTT; CDR3 protein: CATQGGSTEAFF; D gene: TRBD1; clone size: NA; V gene: TRBV10-3; J gene: TRBJ1-1
CDR3 DNA: TGTGCCAGCAGCTTGGAAGCGAGCCCTAACTATGGCTACACCTTC; CDR3 protein: CASSLEASPNYGYTF; D gene: NA; clone size: NA; V gene: TRBV5-4; J gene: TRBJ1-2
CDR3 DNA: TGTGCCAGCATTGCCTCTGGTGGGGGTCAGCCCCAGCATTTT; CDR3 protein: CASIASGGGQPQHF; D gene: NA; clone size: few; V gene: TRBV28; J gene: TRBJ1-5
CDR3 DNA: TGTGCCAGCAGCCGTCGACAGGGTAACACCGGGGAGCTGTTTTTT; CDR3 protein: CASSRRQGNTGELFF; D gene: TRBD1; clone size: NA; V gene: TRBV16; J gene: TRBJ2-2
CDR3 DNA: TGTGCCAGCAGTGAAGCGGCTAGCGGGGGGGCCAGCTACAATGAGCAGTTCTTC; CDR3 protein: CASSEAASGGASYNEQFF; D gene: TRBD2; clone size: NA; V gene: TRBV6-1; J gene: TRBJ2-1
CDR3 DNA: TGTGCCACCAGTGATTTCAAGGGGGACAAAAACATTCAGTACTTC; CDR3 protein: CATSDFKGDKNIQYF; D gene: NA; clone size: NA; V gene: TRBV24-1; J gene: TRBJ2-4
CDR3 DNA: TGTGCCAGCAGCTTAAATGAGGGGACCTCTGGAAACACCATATATTTT; CDR3 protein: CASSLNEGTSGNTIYF; D gene: NA; clone size: NA; V gene: TRBV7-8; J gene: TRBJ1-3
CDR3 DNA: TGTGCCAGCAGCCAGACGCAGGGACTAAATAATTCACCCCTCCACTTT; CDR3 protein: CASSQTQGLNNSPLHF; D gene: NA; clone size: NA; V gene: TRBV14; J gene: TRBJ1-6
CDR3 DNA: TGTGCCAGCACCCCAGGAGACAGGAACACTGAAGCTTTCTTT; CDR3 protein: CASTPGDRNTEAFF; D gene: NA; clone size: few; V gene: TRBV6-1; J gene: TRBJ1-1
CDR3 DNA: TGCGCCAGCAGGAGGTTAGGCGGGACAGATTTTTCCTACGAGCAGTACTTC; CDR3 protein: CASRRLGGTDFSYEQYF; D gene: NA; clone size: once; V gene: TRBV5-1; J gene: TRBJ2-7
CDR3 DNA: TGCGCCAGCAGCTTGAGTCCATCTTCTGGGGCCAACGTCCTGACTTTC; CDR3 protein: CASSLSPSSGANVLTF; D gene: NA; clone size: NA; V gene: TRBV5-1; J gene: TRBJ2-6
CDR3 DNA: TGTGCCAGCAGCTTAGCTTGGCCCCCCGAATCACCCCTCCACTTT; CDR3 protein: CASSLAWPPESPLHF; D gene: NA; clone size: few; V gene: TRBV7-9; J gene: TRBJ1-6
CDR3 DNA: TGTGCCAGTACGGACAGGTTCAATCAGCCCCAGCATTTT; CDR3 protein: CASTDRFNQPQHF; D gene: TRBD1; clone size: NA; V gene: TRBV19; J gene: TRBJ1-5
CDR3 DNA: TGTGCCGGCAGCTTAGGCGGGACAGGGTTTGTAGGCTACACCTTC; CDR3 protein: CAGSLGGTGFVGYTF; D gene: TRBD1; clone size: NA; V gene: TRBV7-2; J gene: TRBJ1-2
CDR3 DNA: TGTGCCAGCAGCTTGCCGCGGGGGGGCTCCTACAATGAGCAGTTCTTC; CDR3 protein: CASSLPRGGSYNEQFF; D gene: TRBD2; clone size: NA; V gene: TRBV5-5; J gene: TRBJ2-1
CDR3 DNA: TGTGCCAGCAGTTTGAAGGCAGGGGTAAGCAATCAGCCCCAGCATTTT; CDR3 protein: CASSLKAGVSNQPQHF; D gene: NA; clone size: few; V gene: TRBV27; J gene: TRBJ1-5
CDR3 DNA: TGTGCCAGCAGTGAACGTCTCGTGAGCGAGCAGTACTTC; CDR3 protein: CASSERLVSEQYF; D gene: NA; clone size: NA; V gene: TRBV6-1; J gene: TRBJ2-7
CDR3 DNA: TGTGCCAGCAGTTTTGGACAGGGTGGTGAAAAACTGTTTTTT; CDR3 protein: CASSFGQGGEKLFF; D gene: TRBD1; clone size: NA; V gene: TRBV3-1/TRBV3-2; J gene: TRBJ1-4
CDR3 DNA: TGTGCCAGTAGTATAGGCGGGTCCAGCGGAAGATACGAGCAGTACTTC; CDR3 protein: CASSIGGSSGRYEQYF; D gene: NA; clone size: NA; V gene: TRBV19; J gene: TRBJ2-7
CDR3 DNA: TGTGCCAGCAAGGGGGACGGATCTTTTGGCAATGAGCAGTTCTTC; CDR3 protein: CASKGDGSFGNEQFF; D gene: NA; clone size: once; V gene: TRBV6-5; J gene: TRBJ2-1
CDR3 DNA: TGTGCCAGCAGTCCCTTACAGGGGGACAATCAGCCCCAGCATTTT; CDR3 protein: CASSPLQGDNQPQHF; D gene: TRBD1; clone size: NA; V gene: TRBV28; J gene: TRBJ1-5
CDR3 DNA: TGTGCCAGCAGGACGAGGACAGGGCAGGGGGATGGCTACACCTTC; CDR3 protein: CASRTRTGQGDGYTF; D gene: TRBD1; clone size: NA; V gene: TRBV6-5; J gene: TRBJ1-2
CDR3 DNA: TGTGCCAGCAGCCCCGGACTAGTCGATACGCAGTATTTT; CDR3 protein: CASSPGLVDTQYF; D gene: TRBD2; clone size: NA; V gene: TRBV3-1/TRBV3-2; J gene: TRBJ2-3
CDR3 DNA: TGTGCCACCAGTGATTTACTTGGGAGTAATGAAAAACTGTTTTTT; CDR3 protein: CATSDLLGSNEKLFF; D gene: NA; clone size: few; V gene: TRBV24-1; J gene: TRBJ1-4
CDR3 DNA: TGTGCCAGCAGGGGGGGGACTGAAGCTTTCTTT; CDR3 protein: CASRGGTEAFF; D gene: NA; clone size: few; V gene: TRBV6-5; J gene: TRBJ1-1
CDR3 DNA: TGTGCCAGCACTGAGCGCAACCCAGGAAACACCATATATTTT; CDR3 protein: CASTERNPGNTIYF; D gene: NA; clone size: NA; V gene: TRBV3-1/TRBV3-2; J gene: TRBJ1-3
CDR3 DNA: TGTGCTAGTGGTTTCGGGGACAATCAGCCCCAGCATTTT; CDR3 protein: CASGFGDNQPQHF; D gene: NA; clone size: medium-sized; V gene: TRBV12-5; J gene: TRBJ1-5
CDR3 DNA: TGTGCCAGCTCACCACCGGTGGGGGGGGGCCGAGATACGCAGTATTTT; CDR3 protein: CASSPPVGGGRDTQYF; D gene: NA; clone size: NA; V gene: TRBV18; J gene: TRBJ2-3
CDR3 DNA: TGTGCCAGCTCAAAGGGGCCTAAAGATACGCAGTATTTT; CDR3 protein: CASSKGPKDTQYF; D gene: NA; clone size: NA; V gene: TRBV18; J gene: TRBJ2-3
CDR3 DNA: TGTGCCAGCAGCCCCTGGCAGGGGAACACTGAAGCTTTCTTT; CDR3 protein: CASSPWQGNTEAFF; D gene: NA; clone size: NA; V gene: TRBV5-4; J gene: TRBJ1-1
CDR3 DNA: TGCGCCAGCAGCTTGGGTGGAAACACCATATATTTT; CDR3 protein: CASSLGGNTIYF; D gene: NA; clone size: NA; V gene: TRBV5-1; J gene: TRBJ1-3